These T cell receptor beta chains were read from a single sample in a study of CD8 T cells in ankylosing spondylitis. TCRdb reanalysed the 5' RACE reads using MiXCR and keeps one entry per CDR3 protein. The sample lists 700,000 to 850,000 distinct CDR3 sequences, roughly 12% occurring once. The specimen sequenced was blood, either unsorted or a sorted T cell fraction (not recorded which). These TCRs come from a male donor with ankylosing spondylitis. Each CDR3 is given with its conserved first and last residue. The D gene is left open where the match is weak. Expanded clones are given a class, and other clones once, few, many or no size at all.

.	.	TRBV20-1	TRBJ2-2	CSERAPVDNGELFF	TGCAGTGAGCGAGCGCCGGTGGACAACGGGGAGCTGTTTTTT
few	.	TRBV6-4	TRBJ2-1	CASSDDSLGYNEQFF	TGTGCCAGCAGTGACGACAGTCTAGGGTACAATGAGCAGTTCTTC
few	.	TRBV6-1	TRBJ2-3	CASRRTSVDTQYF	TGTGCCAGCAGACGGACTTCGGTAGATACGCAGTATTTT
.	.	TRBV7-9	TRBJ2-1	CASTVRGGEQFF	TGTGCCAGCACTGTTCGCGGCGGGGAGCAGTTCTTC
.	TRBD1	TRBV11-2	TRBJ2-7	CASSRTGRRQYF	TGTGCCAGCAGCCGGACAGGGAGAAGGCAGTACTTC
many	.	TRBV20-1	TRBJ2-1	CSTPWTPYNEQFF	TGCAGTACCCCTTGGACCCCCTACAATGAGCAGTTCTTC
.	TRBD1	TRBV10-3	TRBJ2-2	CAISESGPQDRGYTGELFF	TGTGCCATCAGTGAGTCGGGACCTCAGGACAGGGGGTACACCGGGGAGCTGTTTTTT
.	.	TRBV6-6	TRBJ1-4	CASSLAGDALFF	TGTGCCAGCAGTCTTGCAGGGGACGCGCTGTTTTTT
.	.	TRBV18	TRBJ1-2	CASSPPHGQPGYTF	TGTGCCAGCTCACCACCTCACGGGCAGCCTGGCTACACCTTC
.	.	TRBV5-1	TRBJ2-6	CASSFWQAGANVLTF	TGCGCCAGCAGCTTTTGGCAGGCTGGGGCCAACGTCCTGACTTTC
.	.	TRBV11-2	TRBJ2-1	CASSLRSGDIYNEQFF	TGTGCCAGCAGCTTACGGTCCGGGGACATATACAATGAGCAGTTCTTC
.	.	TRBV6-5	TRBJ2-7	CASSYDFGAVSDEQYF	TGTGCCAGCAGTTACGACTTTGGTGCGGTAAGCGACGAGCAGTACTTC
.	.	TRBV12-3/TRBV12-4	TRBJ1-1	CASSFQRSTEAFF	TGTGCCAGCAGTTTCCAGAGGTCCACTGAAGCTTTCTTT
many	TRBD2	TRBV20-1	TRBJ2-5	CSARERGGFETQYF	TGCAGTGCTAGAGAGCGGGGGGGTTTTGAGACCCAGTACTTC
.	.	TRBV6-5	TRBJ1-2	CASSYQQRGISSGPYTF	TGTGCCAGCAGTTACCAGCAACGGGGAATCAGCTCTGGGCCATACACCTTC
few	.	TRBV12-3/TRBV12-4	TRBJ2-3	CASSPSGTFTDTQYF	TGTGCCAGCAGTCCCTCCGGGACTTTCACAGATACGCAGTATTTT
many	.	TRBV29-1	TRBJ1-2	CSVHRETGYGYTF	TGCAGCGTTCACCGCGAGACGGGCTATGGCTACACCTTC
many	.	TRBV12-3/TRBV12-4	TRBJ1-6	CASSLLGRDSPLHF	TGTGCCAGCAGTTTACTCGGCAGAGATTCACCCCTCCACTTT
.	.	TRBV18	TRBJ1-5	CASSDLNNQPQHF	TGTGCCAGCTCAGATCTAAATAATCAGCCCCAGCATTTT
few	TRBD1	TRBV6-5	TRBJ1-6	CASSYRRGGAGGNSPLHF	TGTGCCAGCAGTTATCGTAGAGGAGGGGCAGGGGGCAATTCACCCCTCCACTTT
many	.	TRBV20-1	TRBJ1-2	CSAASGRSDYGYTF	TGCAGTGCTGCATCAGGGCGCTCCGACTATGGCTACACCTTC
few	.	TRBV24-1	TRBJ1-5	CATRAGTRGSQPQHF	TGTGCCACCAGAGCCGGGACAAGGGGATCCCAGCCCCAGCATTTT
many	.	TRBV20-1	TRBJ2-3	CSANRDWGVYF	TGCAGTGCTAACCGGGACTGGGGAGTGTATTTT
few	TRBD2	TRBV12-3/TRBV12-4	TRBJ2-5	CASSSTSGQETQYF	TGTGCCAGCAGTTCCACTAGCGGACAAGAGACCCAGTACTTC
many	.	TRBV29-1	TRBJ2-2	CSVGRGNTGELFF	TGCAGCGTTGGTCGAGGCAACACCGGGGAGCTGTTTTTT
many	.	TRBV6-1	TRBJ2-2	CASVRASGGELFF	TGTGCCAGCGTGCGGGCCTCGGGAGGGGAGCTGTTTTTT
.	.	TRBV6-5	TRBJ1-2	CASSYFSRGFAGYTF	TGTGCCAGCAGTTATTTTTCTAGGGGTTTCGCCGGCTACACCTTC
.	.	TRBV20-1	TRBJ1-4	CSPEGNNEKLFF	TGCAGTCCTGAGGGGAATAATGAAAAACTGTTTTTT
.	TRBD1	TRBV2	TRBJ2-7	CASRRGQGYEQYF	TGTGCCAGCAGGCGAGGACAGGGCTACGAGCAGTACTTC
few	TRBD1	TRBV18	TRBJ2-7	CASSPWSRQGTYEQYF	TGTGCCAGCTCACCTTGGTCTCGACAGGGGACCTACGAGCAGTACTTC
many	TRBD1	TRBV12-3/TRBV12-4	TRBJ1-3	CASSPTRQGVEGNTIYF	TGTGCCAGCAGTCCTACCCGACAGGGGGTGGAAGGAAACACCATATATTTT
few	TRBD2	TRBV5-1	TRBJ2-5	CASSFGTSEETQYF	TGCGCCAGCAGCTTCGGGACTAGCGAGGAGACCCAGTACTTC
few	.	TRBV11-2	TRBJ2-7	CASSLVDSFSYEQYF	TGTGCCAGCAGCTTAGTAGACAGCTTCTCCTACGAGCAGTACTTC
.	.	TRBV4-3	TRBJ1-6	CASSQDITTESSYNSPLHF	TGCGCCAGCAGCCAAGATATTACTACAGAGAGCTCCTATAATTCACCCCTCCACTTT
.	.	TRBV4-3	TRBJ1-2	CASSQDWGKGYTF	TGCGCCAGCAGCCAAGATTGGGGGAAAGGCTACACCTTC
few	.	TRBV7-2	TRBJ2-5	CASSLAGLLGETQYF	TGTGCCAGCAGCTTAGCAGGGCTTCTGGGAGAGACCCAGTACTTC
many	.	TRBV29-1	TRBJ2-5	CSVEGPGETQYF	TGCAGCGTTGAGGGTCCAGGGGAGACCCAGTACTTC
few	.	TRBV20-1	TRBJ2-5	CSARDWKGAETQYF	TGCAGTGCTAGAGATTGGAAGGGAGCAGAGACCCAGTACTTC
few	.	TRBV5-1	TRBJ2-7	CASSSPGGSYEQYF	TGCGCCAGCAGCTCCCCTGGGGGGAGCTACGAGCAGTACTTC
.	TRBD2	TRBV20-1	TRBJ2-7	CSARTSGGTSYEQYF	TGCAGTGCACGGACTAGCGGGGGGACCTCTTACGAGCAGTACTTC
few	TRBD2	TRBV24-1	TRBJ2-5	CATSDPSLAGGETQYF	TGTGCCACCAGTGATCCGAGCCTAGCGGGAGGAGAGACCCAGTACTTC
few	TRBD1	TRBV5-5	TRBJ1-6	CASSLTGEDSPLHF	TGTGCCAGCAGCTTGACAGGGGAGGATTCACCCCTCCACTTT
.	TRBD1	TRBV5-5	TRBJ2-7	CASSFGTGEAYEQYF	TGTGCCAGCAGCTTCGGGACAGGGGAGGCCTACGAGCAGTACTTC
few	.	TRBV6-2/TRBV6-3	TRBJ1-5	CASSYRQGDQPQHF	TGTGCCAGCAGTTACAGGCAGGGAGATCAGCCCCAGCATTTT
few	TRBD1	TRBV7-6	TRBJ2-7	CASSAGQGEEQYF	TGTGCCAGCAGCGCGGGACAGGGGGAAGAGCAGTACTTC
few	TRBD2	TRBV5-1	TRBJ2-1	CASSSETSGGYNEQFF	TGCGCCAGCAGCTCGGAAACTAGCGGGGGCTACAATGAGCAGTTCTTC
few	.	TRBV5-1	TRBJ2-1	CASSLGGAGGKQFF	TGCGCCAGCAGCTTGGGGGGGGCCGGGGGTAAGCAGTTCTTC
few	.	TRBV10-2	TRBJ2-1	CASLRQFSYNEQFF	TGCGCCAGCTTACGACAGTTCTCCTACAATGAGCAGTTCTTC
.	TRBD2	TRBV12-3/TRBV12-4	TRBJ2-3	CASSFEASGPDTQYF	TGTGCCAGCAGTTTTGAGGCTAGCGGGCCAGATACGCAGTATTTT
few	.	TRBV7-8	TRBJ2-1	CASSPRERRPYNEQFF	TGTGCCAGCAGCCCCCGCGAGCGAAGGCCCTACAATGAGCAGTTCTTC
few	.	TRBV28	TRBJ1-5	CASRGFPQPQHF	TGTGCCAGCAGGGGATTCCCTCAGCCCCAGCATTTT